This TCR beta chain was captured in a study of OX40 agonist ivuxolimab in advanced cancers. Study details: While on treatment, patients had intravenous ivuxolimab at 0.01 to 10 mg/kg every 2 weeks. Dose-escalation patients' cancers were hepatocellular carcinoma, melanoma, renal cell or head and neck cancer.

The table came from immunoSEQ multiplex PCR; TCRdb's copy has only in-frame clones and leaves some out. The data hold roughly 69,000 clones, with approximately 90% observed a single time. Points from the study as a whole: Some nonresponders likewise displayed low normalized T-cell clonal expansion. More expanded clones were seen, on average, in CD8+ T cells than in CD4+.

With respect to this clone: Antigen specificity is unknown.

Germline V gene sequence: CDR1 SGHRS, CDR2 YFSETQ. The V end lost 2 bases, the J end lost 0 bases, and 6 bases lay between the germline ends. This CDR3 spans 13 amino acids. This TCR was recovered from an adult with an advanced solid tumor such as melanoma, head and neck, liver or kidney cancer. The source material was CD4+ or CD8+ T cells sorted from blood, sampled in a trial of the OX40 agonist ivuxolimab. The chain joins TRBV5-1 to TRBJ2-7; weak D call: TRBD1 (6 bases). The CDR3 here is CASSLQGSYEQYF. Here the CDR3 DNA reads TGCGCCAGCAGCTTACAGGGCTCCTACGAGCAGTACTTC.